A selection of T cell receptor beta chains follows, all from one sample in a study of neurological immune-mediated disorders. MiXCR was run by TCRdb on the 5' RACE reads, yielding one entry per CDR3 protein. The sample records some 86,000 distinct CDR3 sequences, 2.6% being singletons. The source material was PBMCs. These receptors were obtained from a woman in her thirties with multiple sclerosis. CDR3s include the opening cysteine and the closing phenylalanine or tryptophan.

>TRBV24-1|TRBJ1-2
CATSDVGNYGYTF
>TRBV5-1|TRBJ2-1
CASRKGTGDYNEQFF
>TRBV11-3|TRBJ2-1
CASSLETGLYNEQFF
>TRBV12-3/TRBV12-4|TRBJ2-1
CASSSQQGFYNEQFF
>TRBV20-1|TRBJ1-2
CSATNRTGKGYGYTF
>TRBV18|TRBJ2-5
CASSPRGQETQYF
>TRBV7-2|TRBJ2-1
CASSPLAGERDEQFF
>TRBV12-3/TRBV12-4|TRBJ2-7
CASSRGGLAGNDEQYF
>TRBV7-2|TRBJ2-5
CASSPSRGGDGTQYF
>TRBV20-1|TRBJ1-4
CSARASRQATNEKLFF
>TRBV5-1|TRBJ2-5
CASSGTGQETQYF
>TRBV7-2|TRBJ2-1
CASSRRGGEQFF
>TRBV6-2/TRBV6-3|TRBJ1-2
CASRPSPGQGYTF
>TRBV7-8|TRBJ2-7
CASSFGGAAYEQYF
>TRBV2|TRBJ1-2
CASSEVAGAYGYTF
>TRBV7-8|TRBJ2-5
CASSPQTGGETQYF